Listed below are T cell receptor beta chains from one sample, sequenced in a study of shared clonotypes between healthy human individuals. Assay used: immunoSEQ multiplex PCR; TCRdb lists only in-frame clones, some missing. Here the sample spans over 2 million clones, 85% to 95% being singletons. The sequenced sample consisted of naive CD4+ T cells from PBMCs. The receptors were sampled from a man between 18 and 29 years old in good health. Some clones in this sample may be carry-over from other donors' samples. The CDR3 runs from the conserved cysteine through the conserved F or W. A D gene is named only where the DNA matches it firmly. Rows may omit the clone size; those that give it use once, few, many or a size class.

abundance: NA; d_gene: TRBD1; j_gene: TRBJ2-2; v_gene: TRBV25-1; CDR3nt: TGTGCCAGCAGTGAACCGGGACAGGGGGCCCGCACCGGGGAGCTGTTTTTT; CDR3aa: CASSEPGQGARTGELFF
abundance: once; d_gene: TRBD1; j_gene: TRBJ1-2; v_gene: TRBV28; CDR3nt: TGTGCCAGCAGCTCTATCGGACAGGGGGCTGGCTATGGCTACACCTTC; CDR3aa: CASSSIGQGAGYGYTF
abundance: NA; d_gene: NA; j_gene: TRBJ2-7; v_gene: TRBV28; CDR3nt: TGTGCCAGCACAGTTAGAGGGGCCTACGAGCAGTACTTC; CDR3aa: CASTVRGAYEQYF
abundance: NA; d_gene: NA; j_gene: TRBJ1-3; v_gene: TRBV9; CDR3nt: TGTGCCAGCAGCCCCCGGGATGGGTCTGGAAACACCATATATTTT; CDR3aa: CASSPRDGSGNTIYF
abundance: NA; d_gene: NA; j_gene: TRBJ2-5; v_gene: TRBV5-4; CDR3nt: TGTGCCAGCAGCTTCCCAGGCCTCGTACAAGAGACCCAGTACTTC; CDR3aa: CASSFPGLVQETQYF
abundance: NA; d_gene: NA; j_gene: TRBJ2-5; v_gene: TRBV27; CDR3nt: TGTGCCAGCAGTTTCAGGGGCCCTCCCCAAGAGACCCAGTACTTC; CDR3aa: CASSFRGPPQETQYF
abundance: NA; d_gene: TRBD1; j_gene: TRBJ2-7; v_gene: TRBV10-3; CDR3nt: TGTGCCATCAGTGAGTCGGACAGGAAAACCTACGAGCAGTACTTC; CDR3aa: CAISESDRKTYEQYF
abundance: NA; d_gene: TRBD2; j_gene: TRBJ2-7; v_gene: TRBV11-3; CDR3nt: TGTGCCAGCAGCCCCGGCGGGAGTTTATACGAGCAGTACTTC; CDR3aa: CASSPGGSLYEQYF
abundance: NA; d_gene: NA; j_gene: TRBJ2-2; v_gene: TRBV19; CDR3nt: TGTGCCAGTCTTCGGGCCCATTCCTACACCGGGGAGCTGTTTTTT; CDR3aa: CASLRAHSYTGELFF
abundance: NA; d_gene: TRBD2; j_gene: TRBJ2-3; v_gene: TRBV30; CDR3nt: TGTGCCTGGAGTGTAGGGGCGGGAGGGCCAGATACGCAGTATTTT; CDR3aa: CAWSVGAGGPDTQYF
abundance: NA; d_gene: NA; j_gene: TRBJ2-1; v_gene: TRBV5-8; CDR3nt: TGTGCCAGCAGCTTGTTCCAGGGGACTTACAATGAGCAGTTCTTC; CDR3aa: CASSLFQGTYNEQFF
abundance: NA; d_gene: NA; j_gene: TRBJ2-1; v_gene: TRBV5-1; CDR3nt: TGCGCCAGCAGCTTGGTAGAGGGGATAGGTGAGCAGTTCTTC; CDR3aa: CASSLVEGIGEQFF
abundance: NA; d_gene: TRBD2; j_gene: TRBJ2-1; v_gene: TRBV29-1; CDR3nt: TGCAGCGTCCAAATGTCCGGGACTAGCGGGAGCCATGAGCAGTTCTTC; CDR3aa: CSVQMSGTSGSHEQFF
abundance: NA; d_gene: NA; j_gene: TRBJ2-2; v_gene: TRBV2; CDR3nt: TGTGCCAGCAAGGGAGCAGGGCCCTCTTACACCGGGGAGCTGTTTTTT; CDR3aa: CASKGAGPSYTGELFF
abundance: once; d_gene: TRBD2; j_gene: TRBJ2-7; v_gene: TRBV28; CDR3nt: TGTGCCAGCAGTTTTAGCGGGAGAGTCTACGAGCAGTACTTC; CDR3aa: CASSFSGRVYEQYF
abundance: once; d_gene: NA; j_gene: TRBJ2-7; v_gene: TRBV5-1; CDR3nt: TGCGCCAGCAGCACCGCAGGGGCCTCCTACGAGCAGTACTTC; CDR3aa: CASSTAGASYEQYF
abundance: NA; d_gene: NA; j_gene: TRBJ2-1; v_gene: TRBV5-1; CDR3nt: TGCGCCAGCAGCTTGGTCGGGACACCCCAAGTGGAGCAGTTCTTC; CDR3aa: CASSLVGTPQVEQFF
abundance: NA; d_gene: NA; j_gene: TRBJ2-3; v_gene: TRBV27; CDR3nt: TGTGCCAGCAGTCCCTCACGGGAGCCAGATACGCAGTATTTT; CDR3aa: CASSPSREPDTQYF
abundance: NA; d_gene: NA; j_gene: TRBJ2-5; v_gene: TRBV7-8; CDR3nt: TGTGCCAGCAGCTTAGTTGGAGGGCAAGAGACCCAGTACTTC; CDR3aa: CASSLVGGQETQYF
abundance: NA; d_gene: NA; j_gene: TRBJ2-5; v_gene: TRBV11-2; CDR3nt: TGTGCCAGCAGCCTCGGACAGAATCTACAAGAGACCCAGTACTTC; CDR3aa: CASSLGQNLQETQYF
abundance: NA; d_gene: NA; j_gene: TRBJ2-7; v_gene: TRBV7-8; CDR3nt: TGTGCCAGCAGCTTAGTCAGGGGGGTCTCCTACGAGCAGTACTTC; CDR3aa: CASSLVRGVSYEQYF
abundance: NA; d_gene: NA; j_gene: TRBJ1-1; v_gene: TRBV28; CDR3nt: TGTGCCAGCAGGGTCCCGGACACTGAAGCTTTCTTT; CDR3aa: CASRVPDTEAFF
abundance: NA; d_gene: NA; j_gene: TRBJ2-7; v_gene: TRBV6-6; CDR3nt: TGTGCCAGCAGTTACTCTAAGACTAGCTACGAGCAGTACTTC; CDR3aa: CASSYSKTSYEQYF
abundance: once; d_gene: NA; j_gene: TRBJ2-3; v_gene: TRBV6-1; CDR3nt: TGTGCCAGCAGTGATGTAGGGCGGATCACAGATACGCAGTATTTT; CDR3aa: CASSDVGRITDTQYF
abundance: NA; d_gene: NA; j_gene: TRBJ2-1; v_gene: TRBV7-3; CDR3nt: TGTGCCAGCAGGTCAGAACGGGGAGACGCCTACAATGAGCAGTTCTTC; CDR3aa: CASRSERGDAYNEQFF
abundance: NA; d_gene: TRBD1; j_gene: TRBJ2-2; v_gene: TRBV11-2; CDR3nt: TGTGCCAGCAGCCAAAGGGCATTGGACAGGGGAAACACCGGGGAGCTGTTTTTT; CDR3aa: CASSQRALDRGNTGELFF
abundance: NA; d_gene: NA; j_gene: TRBJ1-2; v_gene: TRBV29-1; CDR3nt: TGCAGCGTTGATCCCTATGGCTACACCTTC; CDR3aa: CSVDPYGYTF
abundance: once; d_gene: NA; j_gene: TRBJ2-2; v_gene: TRBV25-1; CDR3nt: TGTGCCAGCAGCTGGCGGAGGAAGAACACCGGGGAGCTGTTTTTT; CDR3aa: CASSWRRKNTGELFF
abundance: NA; d_gene: NA; j_gene: TRBJ1-3; v_gene: TRBV27; CDR3nt: TGTGCCAGCAGTTTTACCCGGGACACCTCTGGAAACACCATATATTTT; CDR3aa: CASSFTRDTSGNTIYF
abundance: NA; d_gene: TRBD2; j_gene: TRBJ2-5; v_gene: TRBV5-1; CDR3nt: TGCGCCAGCAGCCACGGACTAGCGGGACTCCTTCAAGAGACCCAGTACTTC; CDR3aa: CASSHGLAGLLQETQYF
abundance: NA; d_gene: NA; j_gene: TRBJ2-1; v_gene: TRBV7-2; CDR3nt: TGTGCCAGCAGCTTAGCGCATTTAAGCGGAGAGCAGTTCTTC; CDR3aa: CASSLAHLSGEQFF
abundance: NA; d_gene: NA; j_gene: TRBJ2-7; v_gene: TRBV4-3; CDR3nt: TGCGCCAGCAGCCAGGTTCTAAGTCGGGTCGATACCTACGAGCAGTACTTC; CDR3aa: CASSQVLSRVDTYEQYF
abundance: NA; d_gene: NA; j_gene: TRBJ1-1; v_gene: TRBV19; CDR3nt: TGTGCCAGTAGTATATGGGGGAGGACTGAAGCTTTCTTT; CDR3aa: CASSIWGRTEAFF
abundance: few; d_gene: NA; j_gene: TRBJ1-1; v_gene: TRBV7-3; CDR3nt: TGTGCCAGCAGCCCGGCCGGGGACACTGAAGCTTTCTTT; CDR3aa: CASSPAGDTEAFF
abundance: NA; d_gene: NA; j_gene: TRBJ2-3; v_gene: TRBV4-3; CDR3nt: TGCGCCAGCAGCCAATCGGGCAGCACAGATACGCAGTATTTT; CDR3aa: CASSQSGSTDTQYF
abundance: NA; d_gene: TRBD1; j_gene: TRBJ1-4; v_gene: TRBV6-6; CDR3nt: TGTGCCAGCAGTGAGGACAGGGGCGTCGTGGAAAAACTGTTTTTT; CDR3aa: CASSEDRGVVEKLFF
abundance: NA; d_gene: NA; j_gene: TRBJ1-2; v_gene: TRBV7-2; CDR3nt: TGTGCCAGCAGCCCAGATTTTTTCGGGATACCGGGCTACACCTTC; CDR3aa: CASSPDFFGIPGYTF
abundance: NA; d_gene: TRBD2; j_gene: TRBJ2-5; v_gene: TRBV5-1; CDR3nt: TGCGCCAGCAGCCCGGGAGGGAGCCGGGAGACCCAGTACTTC; CDR3aa: CASSPGGSRETQYF
abundance: NA; d_gene: TRBD2; j_gene: TRBJ2-2; v_gene: TRBV18; CDR3nt: TGTGCCAGCTCACCACAAGCTAGCGGGAGCCTCGCGAACACCGGGGAGCTGTTTTTT; CDR3aa: CASSPQASGSLANTGELFF
abundance: NA; d_gene: TRBD2; j_gene: TRBJ2-1; v_gene: TRBV6-4; CDR3nt: TGTGCCAGCAGTCCTAACGCCGGGACTAGATACAATGAGCAGTTCTTC; CDR3aa: CASSPNAGTRYNEQFF
abundance: once; d_gene: NA; j_gene: TRBJ2-5; v_gene: TRBV2; CDR3nt: TGTGCCAGCAGTGGCTCATCCCGACAAGAGACCCAGTACTTC; CDR3aa: CASSGSSRQETQYF
abundance: NA; d_gene: TRBD2; j_gene: TRBJ2-5; v_gene: TRBV5-1; CDR3nt: TGCGCCAGCAGCCCTCCGTTGCGGGAGGGGGAGACCCAGTACTTC; CDR3aa: CASSPPLREGETQYF
abundance: NA; d_gene: TRBD1; j_gene: TRBJ1-5; v_gene: TRBV7-6; CDR3nt: TGTGCCAGCAGCGCCACACAGGGGGATCAGCCCCAGCATTTT; CDR3aa: CASSATQGDQPQHF